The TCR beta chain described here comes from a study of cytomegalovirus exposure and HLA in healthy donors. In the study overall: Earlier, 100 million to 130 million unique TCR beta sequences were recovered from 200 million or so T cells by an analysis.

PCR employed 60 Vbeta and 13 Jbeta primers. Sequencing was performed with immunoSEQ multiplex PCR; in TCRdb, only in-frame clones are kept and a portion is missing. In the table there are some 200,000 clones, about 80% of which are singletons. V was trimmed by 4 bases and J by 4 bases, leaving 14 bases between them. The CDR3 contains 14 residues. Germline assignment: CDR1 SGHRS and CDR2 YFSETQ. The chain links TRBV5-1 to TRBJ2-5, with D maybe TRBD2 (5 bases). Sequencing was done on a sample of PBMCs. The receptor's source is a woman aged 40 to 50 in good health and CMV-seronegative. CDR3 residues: CASSPASSRETQYF. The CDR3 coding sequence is TGCGCCAGCAGCCCTGCGTCTAGCAGAGAGACCCAGTACTTC.